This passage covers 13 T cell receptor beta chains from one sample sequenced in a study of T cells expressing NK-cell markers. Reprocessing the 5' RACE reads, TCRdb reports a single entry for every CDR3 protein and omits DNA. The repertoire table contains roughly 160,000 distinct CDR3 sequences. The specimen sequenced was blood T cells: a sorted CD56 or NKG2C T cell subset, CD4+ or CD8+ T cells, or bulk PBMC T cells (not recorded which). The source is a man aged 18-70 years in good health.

CDR3 in amino acids: CASSPWGDTQYF. This chain joins TRBV5-4 and TRBJ2-3; lacking DNA, the TRBD1 call made by TCRdb goes unchecked. The CDR3 runs 12 residues. Germline CDR1 reads SGHNT; CDR2 reads YYREEE (reference sequence).

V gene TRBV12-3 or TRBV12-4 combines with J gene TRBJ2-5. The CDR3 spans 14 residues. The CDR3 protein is CASSTSDYQETQYF.

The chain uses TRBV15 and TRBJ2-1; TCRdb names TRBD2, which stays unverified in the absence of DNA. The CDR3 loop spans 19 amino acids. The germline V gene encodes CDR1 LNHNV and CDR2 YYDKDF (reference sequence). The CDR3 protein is CATSSPGTSGGAPYNEQFF. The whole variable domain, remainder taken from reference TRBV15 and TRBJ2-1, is DAMVIQNPRYQVTQFGKPVTLSCSQTLNHNVMYWYQQKSSQAPKLLFHYYDKDFNNEADTPDNFQSRRPNTSFCFLDIRSPGLGDTAMYLCATSSPGTSGGAPYNEQFFGPGTRLTVL.

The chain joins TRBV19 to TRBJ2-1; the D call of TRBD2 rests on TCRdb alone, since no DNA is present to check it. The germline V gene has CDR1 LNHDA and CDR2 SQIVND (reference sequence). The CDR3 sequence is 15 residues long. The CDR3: CASTISGGGGNEQFF. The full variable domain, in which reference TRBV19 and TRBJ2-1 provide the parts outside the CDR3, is DGGITQSPKYLFRKEGQNVTLSCEQNLNHDAMYWYRQDPGQGLRLIYYSQIVNDFQKGDIAEGYSVSREKKESFPLTVTSAQKNPTAFYLCASTISGGGGNEQFFGPGTRLTVL.

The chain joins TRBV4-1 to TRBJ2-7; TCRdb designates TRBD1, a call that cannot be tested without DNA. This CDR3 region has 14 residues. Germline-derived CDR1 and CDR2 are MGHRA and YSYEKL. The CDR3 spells CASSQDWGTYEQYF.

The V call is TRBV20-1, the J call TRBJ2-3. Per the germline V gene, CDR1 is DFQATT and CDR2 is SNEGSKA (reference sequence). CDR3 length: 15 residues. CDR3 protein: CSARAAYHRADTQYF.

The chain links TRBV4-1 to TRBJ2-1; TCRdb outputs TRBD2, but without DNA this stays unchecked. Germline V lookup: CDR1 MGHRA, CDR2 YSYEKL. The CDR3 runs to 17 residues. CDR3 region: CASSQDQPSGGANEQFF.

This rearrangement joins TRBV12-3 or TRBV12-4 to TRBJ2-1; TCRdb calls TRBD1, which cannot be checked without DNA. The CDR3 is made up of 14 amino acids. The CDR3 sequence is CASSSEAGVKEQFF.

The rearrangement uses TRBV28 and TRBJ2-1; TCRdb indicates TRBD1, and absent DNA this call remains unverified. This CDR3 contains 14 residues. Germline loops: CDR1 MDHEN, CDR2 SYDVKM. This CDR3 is CASSSRTGYNEQFF.

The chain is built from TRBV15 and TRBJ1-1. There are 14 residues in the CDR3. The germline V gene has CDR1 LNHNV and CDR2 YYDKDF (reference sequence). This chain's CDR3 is CATSPISRVAEAFF.

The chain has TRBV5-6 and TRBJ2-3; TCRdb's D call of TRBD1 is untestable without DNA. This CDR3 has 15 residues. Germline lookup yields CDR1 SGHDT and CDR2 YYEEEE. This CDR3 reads CASSITSGDGDTQYF.

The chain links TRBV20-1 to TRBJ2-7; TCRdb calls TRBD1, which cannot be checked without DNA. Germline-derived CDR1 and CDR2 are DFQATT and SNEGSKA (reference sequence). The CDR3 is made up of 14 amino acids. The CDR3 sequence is CSGEDRDSPYEQYF.

CDR3: CASGLGDKYEQYF. The J gene is TRBJ2-7, the V gene TRBV12-5; TCRdb returns TRBD1, unconfirmable since there is no DNA. CDR3 length: 13 residues. Per the germline V gene, CDR1 is LGHNT and CDR2 is FRNRAP.